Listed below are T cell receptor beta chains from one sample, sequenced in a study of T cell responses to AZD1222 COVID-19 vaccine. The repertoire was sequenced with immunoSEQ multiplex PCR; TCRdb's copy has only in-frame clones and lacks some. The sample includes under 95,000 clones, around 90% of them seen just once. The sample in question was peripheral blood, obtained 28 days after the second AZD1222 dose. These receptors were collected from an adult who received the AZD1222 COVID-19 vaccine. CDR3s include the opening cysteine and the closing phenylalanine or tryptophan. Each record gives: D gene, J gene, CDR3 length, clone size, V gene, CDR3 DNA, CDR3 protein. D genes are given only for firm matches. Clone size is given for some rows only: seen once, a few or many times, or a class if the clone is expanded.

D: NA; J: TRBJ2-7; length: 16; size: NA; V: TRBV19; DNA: TGTGCCAGTAGTATCAGGGCCGAACGTCGTACGGGCGAGCAGTACTTC; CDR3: CASSIRAERRTGEQYF
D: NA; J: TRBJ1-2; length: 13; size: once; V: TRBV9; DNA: TGTGCCAGTACTATCCGGGGGGACTATGGCTACACCTTC; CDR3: CASTIRGDYGYTF
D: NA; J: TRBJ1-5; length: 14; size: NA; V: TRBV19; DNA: TGTGCCAGTAGCCCCACCGCGGGCAATCAGCCCCAGCATTTT; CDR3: CASSPTAGNQPQHF
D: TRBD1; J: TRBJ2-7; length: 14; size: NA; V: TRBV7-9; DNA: TGTGCCAGCAGCTCAGGACAGGGGTGGGACGAGCAGTACTTC; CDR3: CASSSGQGWDEQYF
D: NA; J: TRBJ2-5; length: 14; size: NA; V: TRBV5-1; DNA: TGCGCCAGCAGCTCGGGACGACCCCAAGAGACCCAGTACTTC; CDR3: CASSSGRPQETQYF
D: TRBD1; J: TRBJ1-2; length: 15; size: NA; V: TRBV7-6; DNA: TGTGCCAGCAGCTTCGGTTCGACAGGGTCGAGTGGCTACACCTTC; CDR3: CASSFGSTGSSGYTF
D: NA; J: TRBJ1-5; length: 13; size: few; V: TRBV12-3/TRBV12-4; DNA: TGTGCCAGCAGGGGGCAAGGCAATCAGCCCCAGCATTTT; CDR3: CASRGQGNQPQHF
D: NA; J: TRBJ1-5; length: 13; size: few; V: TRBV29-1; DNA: TGCAGCGTTGATGTAGGGGGGGGTCAGCCCCAGCATTTT; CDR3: CSVDVGGGQPQHF
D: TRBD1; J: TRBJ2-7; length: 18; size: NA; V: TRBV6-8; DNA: TGTGCCAGCATCGACAGGGGGTGGGACAGGGTGGTTACCTACGAGCAGTACTTC; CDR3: CASIDRGWDRVVTYEQYF
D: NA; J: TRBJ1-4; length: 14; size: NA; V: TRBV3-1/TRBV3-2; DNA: TGTGCCAGCAGCCAAGTTGCCCTCGGTAGAAAACTGTTTTTT; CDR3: CASSQVALGRKLFF
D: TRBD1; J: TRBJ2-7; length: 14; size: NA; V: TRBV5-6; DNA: TGTGCCAGCAGCCAGGACAGGAGAACCTACGAGCAGTACTTC; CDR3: CASSQDRRTYEQYF
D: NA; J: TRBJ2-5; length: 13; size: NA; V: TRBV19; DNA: TGTGCCAGTAGTCGCACCCAGAGAGAGACCCAGTACTTC; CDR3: CASSRTQRETQYF
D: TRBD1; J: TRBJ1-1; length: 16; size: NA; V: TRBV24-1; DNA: TGTGCCACCAGTGATACCCGGACAGGGCCGAACACTGAAGCTTTCTTT; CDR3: CATSDTRTGPNTEAFF
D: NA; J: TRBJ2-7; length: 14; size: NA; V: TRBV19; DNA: TGTGCCAGTAGTGCGACAGTTAGGCACTACGAGCAGTACTTC; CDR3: CASSATVRHYEQYF
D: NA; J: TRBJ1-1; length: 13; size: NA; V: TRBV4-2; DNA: TGTGCCAGCAGCCAAGACCGAGGCCTTGAAGCTTTCTTT; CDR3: CASSQDRGLEAFF
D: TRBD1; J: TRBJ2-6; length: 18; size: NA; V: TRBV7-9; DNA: TGTGCCAGCAGGTTCACCGGGACAGACCACTCTGGGGCCAACGTCCTGACTTTC; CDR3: CASRFTGTDHSGANVLTF
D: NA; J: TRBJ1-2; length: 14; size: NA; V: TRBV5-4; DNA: TGTGCCAGCAGCTTGGTCGGGTTCGGTTATGGCTACACCTTC; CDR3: CASSLVGFGYGYTF
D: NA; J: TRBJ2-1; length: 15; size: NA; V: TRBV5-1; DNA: TGCGCCAGCAGCCCTGGGGTGAGCGGCTACAATGAGCAGTTCTTC; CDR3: CASSPGVSGYNEQFF
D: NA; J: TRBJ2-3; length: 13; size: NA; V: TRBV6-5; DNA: TGTGCCAGCAAGGGGGGCAACACAGATACGCAGTATTTT; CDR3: CASKGGNTDTQYF
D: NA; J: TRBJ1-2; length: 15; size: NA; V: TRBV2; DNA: TGTGCCAGCAGGAGACCGGCGGTTACTAACTATGGCTACACCTTC; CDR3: CASRRPAVTNYGYTF
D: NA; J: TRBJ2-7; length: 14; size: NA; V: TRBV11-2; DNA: TGTGCCAGCAGCTTAGTACAGGGTTCCTACGAGCAGTACTTC; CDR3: CASSLVQGSYEQYF
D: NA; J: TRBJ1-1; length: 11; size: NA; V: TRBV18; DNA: TGTGCCAGCTCAATCAGCTCTGAAGCTTTCTTT; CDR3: CASSISSEAFF
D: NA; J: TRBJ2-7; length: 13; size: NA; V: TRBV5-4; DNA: TGTGCCAGCAGCTTGTACCGAACCTACGAGCAGTACTTC; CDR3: CASSLYRTYEQYF
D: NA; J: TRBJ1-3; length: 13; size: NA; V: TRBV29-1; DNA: TGCAGCGTTGAACACCTTACTGGAAACACCATATATTTT; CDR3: CSVEHLTGNTIYF
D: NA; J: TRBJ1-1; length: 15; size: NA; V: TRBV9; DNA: TGTGCCAGCAACAGCGGAACCCTTGACGGAGTTGAAGCTTTCTTT; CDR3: CASNSGTLDGVEAFF
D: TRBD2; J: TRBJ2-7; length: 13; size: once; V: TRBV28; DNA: TGTGCCAGCAAACGGGGGGGATCTGGAGAGCAGTACTTC; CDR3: CASKRGGSGEQYF
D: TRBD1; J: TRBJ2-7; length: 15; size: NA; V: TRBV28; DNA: TGTGCCAGCAGTTTAAAGGGGACAGGCCTTTACGAGCAGTACTTC; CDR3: CASSLKGTGLYEQYF
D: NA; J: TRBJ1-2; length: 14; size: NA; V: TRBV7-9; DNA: TGTGCCAGCAGCCCCTTTGAGGGGAGGTATGGCTACACCTTC; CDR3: CASSPFEGRYGYTF
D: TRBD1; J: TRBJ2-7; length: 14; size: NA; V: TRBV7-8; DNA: TGTGCCAGCAGCCCGACAGGGGGCGCGTACGAGCAGTACTTC; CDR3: CASSPTGGAYEQYF
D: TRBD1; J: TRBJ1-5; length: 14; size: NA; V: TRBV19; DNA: TGTGCCAGTAGTATTTGGACAGGGGATCAGCCCCAGCATTTT; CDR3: CASSIWTGDQPQHF
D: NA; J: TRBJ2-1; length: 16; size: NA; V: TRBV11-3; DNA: TGTGCCAGCAGCTTGCACAGGGCGCCTTCCTACAATGAGCAGTTCTTC; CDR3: CASSLHRAPSYNEQFF